Listed below are T cell receptor beta chains from one sample, sequenced in a study of identifying expanded T cells in peripheral blood. TCRdb's table, derived via immunoSEQ multiplex PCR, lists solely in-frame clones and lacks some. The sample consists of 100,000 to 150,000 clones, over 65% of them appearing once. Sequencing used blood. The receptors here all came from a person aged 18 to 75 in good health. CDR3s include the opening cysteine and the closing phenylalanine or tryptophan. The D gene is left open where the match is weak. Only part of the rows carry a size: once, few, many, or a class if the clone is expanded.

cdr3_aa: CASSAASYNTEAFF; cdr3_nt: TGTGCCAGTTCGGCAGCTAGTTATAACACTGAAGCTTTCTTT; v_call: TRBV19; j_call: TRBJ1-1; clone_size: -; d_call: -
cdr3_aa: CASSFPPKETQYF; cdr3_nt: TGTGCCAGCAGCTTTCCCCCAAAAGAGACCCAGTACTTC; v_call: TRBV7-2; j_call: TRBJ2-5; clone_size: once; d_call: -
cdr3_aa: CASSFSGATDTQYF; cdr3_nt: TGTGCCAGCAGCTTTAGCGGGGCCACAGATACGCAGTATTTT; v_call: TRBV7-2; j_call: TRBJ2-3; clone_size: -; d_call: TRBD2
cdr3_aa: CASSLGGQYTEAFF; cdr3_nt: TGTGCCAGCAGCTTAGGGGGACAGTACACTGAAGCTTTCTTT; v_call: TRBV11-3; j_call: TRBJ1-1; clone_size: -; d_call: TRBD1
cdr3_aa: CASSQVGVYGSYTF; cdr3_nt: TGCGCCAGCAGCCAAGTCGGGGTTTACGGCAGCTACACCTTC; v_call: TRBV4-1; j_call: TRBJ1-2; clone_size: -; d_call: -
cdr3_aa: CASSYTDRSNSPLHF; cdr3_nt: TGTGCCAGCAGCTATACCGACAGGTCCAATTCACCCCTCCACTTT; v_call: TRBV7-9; j_call: TRBJ1-6; clone_size: -; d_call: -
cdr3_aa: CASSLSTLSLDGYTF; cdr3_nt: TGTGCCAGCAGCTTGTCGACCCTCTCTCTCGATGGCTACACCTTC; v_call: TRBV7-6; j_call: TRBJ1-2; clone_size: -; d_call: -
cdr3_aa: CASSVAWTDYEQYF; cdr3_nt: TGTGCCAGCAGCGTAGCTTGGACAGACTACGAGCAGTACTTC; v_call: TRBV9; j_call: TRBJ2-7; clone_size: once; d_call: -
cdr3_aa: CASSLWGGDGQPQHF; cdr3_nt: TGCGCCAGCAGCCTCTGGGGAGGGGACGGGCAGCCCCAGCATTTT; v_call: TRBV5-1; j_call: TRBJ1-5; clone_size: -; d_call: -
cdr3_aa: CASSPPPGTGGYEQYF; cdr3_nt: TGTGCCAGCAGTCCGCCCCCTGGGACAGGGGGGTACGAGCAGTACTTC; v_call: TRBV27; j_call: TRBJ2-7; clone_size: -; d_call: TRBD1
cdr3_aa: CASSFTVGSTEAFF; cdr3_nt: TGTGCCAGCAGCTTCACAGTAGGTAGTACTGAAGCTTTCTTT; v_call: TRBV7-8; j_call: TRBJ1-1; clone_size: -; d_call: -
cdr3_aa: CAHKAGTNTEAFF; cdr3_nt: TGTGCCCACAAGGCGGGAACTAACACTGAAGCTTTCTTT; v_call: TRBV7-9; j_call: TRBJ1-1; clone_size: -; d_call: -
cdr3_aa: CAISPGPNTEAFF; cdr3_nt: TGTGCCATCAGTCCGGGACCGAACACTGAAGCTTTCTTT; v_call: TRBV10-3; j_call: TRBJ1-1; clone_size: -; d_call: -
cdr3_aa: CASSLDRRNEKLFF; cdr3_nt: TGTGCCAGCAGCTTGGACAGGCGTAATGAAAAACTGTTTTTT; v_call: TRBV11-2; j_call: TRBJ1-4; clone_size: -; d_call: TRBD1
cdr3_aa: CAISEAGYGYTF; cdr3_nt: TGTGCCATCAGTGAGGCGGGGTATGGCTACACCTTC; v_call: TRBV10-3; j_call: TRBJ1-2; clone_size: -; d_call: -
cdr3_aa: CAWSPGRGGTDTQYF; cdr3_nt: TGTGCCTGGTCCCCCGGGCGGGGGGGCACAGATACGCAGTATTTT; v_call: TRBV30; j_call: TRBJ2-3; clone_size: -; d_call: TRBD2
cdr3_aa: CASSLDGSRIAQYF; cdr3_nt: TGTGCCAGCAGCTTAGATGGGTCGCGGATAGCCCAGTACTTC; v_call: TRBV7-9; j_call: TRBJ2-5; clone_size: -; d_call: -
cdr3_aa: CASSLGTGGHQPQHF; cdr3_nt: TGTGCCAGCAGCTTAGGGACAGGGGGCCATCAGCCCCAGCATTTT; v_call: TRBV7-9; j_call: TRBJ1-5; clone_size: few; d_call: TRBD1
cdr3_aa: CASSQGQGGYYGYTF; cdr3_nt: TGCGCCAGCAGCCAAGGACAGGGGGGATACTATGGCTACACCTTC; v_call: TRBV4-1; j_call: TRBJ1-2; clone_size: few; d_call: TRBD1
cdr3_aa: CASSPPGGFNTEAFF; cdr3_nt: TGTGCCAGCTCTCCCCCAGGAGGGTTCAACACTGAAGCTTTCTTT; v_call: TRBV18; j_call: TRBJ1-1; clone_size: -; d_call: -
cdr3_aa: CASSLIPSTEAFF; cdr3_nt: TGTGCCAGCAGCCTCATTCCGAGCACTGAAGCTTTCTTT; v_call: TRBV9; j_call: TRBJ1-1; clone_size: -; d_call: -
cdr3_aa: CASSLEGQGSEQYF; cdr3_nt: TGTGCCAGCAGCTTAGAGGGACAGGGATCCGAGCAGTACTTC; v_call: TRBV11-3; j_call: TRBJ2-7; clone_size: -; d_call: TRBD1
cdr3_aa: CASSLGGGILRDTEAFF; cdr3_nt: TGTGCCAGCAGCTTAGGAGGGGGGATTCTTAGGGACACTGAAGCTTTCTTT; v_call: TRBV7-9; j_call: TRBJ1-1; clone_size: -; d_call: -
cdr3_aa: CASSVGAGLRGYTF; cdr3_nt: TGTGCCAGCAGCGTAGGAGCGGGGCTACGGGGCTACACCTTC; v_call: TRBV9; j_call: TRBJ1-2; clone_size: -; d_call: -
cdr3_aa: CASSLARGDTQYF; cdr3_nt: TGTGCCAGCAGCTTAGCGCGGGGAGATACGCAGTATTTT; v_call: TRBV7-2; j_call: TRBJ2-3; clone_size: -; d_call: -
cdr3_aa: CASSSPFGNQETQYF; cdr3_nt: TGTGCCAGCAGCTCCCCCTTTGGGAACCAAGAGACCCAGTACTTC; v_call: TRBV11-3; j_call: TRBJ2-5; clone_size: -; d_call: -
cdr3_aa: CASSLDGIQPQHF; cdr3_nt: TGTGCCAGCAGCTTAGATGGCATTCAGCCCCAGCATTTT; v_call: TRBV7-2; j_call: TRBJ1-5; clone_size: -; d_call: -
cdr3_aa: CASHRALMNTEAFF; cdr3_nt: TGTGCCAGCCACAGGGCTCTGATGAACACTGAAGCTTTCTTT; v_call: TRBV2; j_call: TRBJ1-1; clone_size: -; d_call: -
cdr3_aa: CASSFSGDWLSGANVLTF; cdr3_nt: TGTGCCAGCAGTTTCTCAGGGGATTGGTTGAGCGGGGCCAACGTCCTGACTTTC; v_call: TRBV27; j_call: TRBJ2-6; clone_size: -; d_call: -
cdr3_aa: CASSFATARGNEQFF; cdr3_nt: TGTGCCAGCAGCTTTGCGACGGCGCGAGGGAATGAGCAGTTCTTC; v_call: TRBV5-5; j_call: TRBJ2-1; clone_size: -; d_call: -
cdr3_aa: CASSQGDNSPLHF; cdr3_nt: TGCGCCAGCAGCCAAGGGGACAATTCACCCCTCCACTTT; v_call: TRBV4-1; j_call: TRBJ1-6; clone_size: few; d_call: -
cdr3_aa: CASSPGPGFDEQYF; cdr3_nt: TGTGCCAGCAGCCCGGGACCGGGTTTCGACGAGCAGTACTTC; v_call: TRBV9; j_call: TRBJ2-7; clone_size: -; d_call: -
cdr3_aa: CASSERGAGTEAFF; cdr3_nt: TGTGCCAGCAGTGAAAGAGGGGCGGGGACTGAAGCTTTCTTT; v_call: TRBV6-4; j_call: TRBJ1-1; clone_size: -; d_call: -
cdr3_aa: CASSQSALGNYGYTF; cdr3_nt: TGCGCCAGCAGTCAATCTGCTTTGGGGAACTATGGCTACACCTTC; v_call: TRBV23-1; j_call: TRBJ1-2; clone_size: few; d_call: -
cdr3_aa: CASSLGQGVPPTNEKLFF; cdr3_nt: TGCGCCAGCAGCCTAGGACAGGGGGTTCCCCCAACTAATGAAAAACTGTTTTTT; v_call: TRBV5-1; j_call: TRBJ1-4; clone_size: -; d_call: TRBD1
cdr3_aa: CASSPTWPAPSGSYNEQFF; cdr3_nt: TGTGCCAGCAGCCCGACATGGCCGGCACCCAGCGGCTCCTACAATGAGCAGTTCTTC; v_call: TRBV5-8; j_call: TRBJ2-1; clone_size: -; d_call: -
cdr3_aa: CASSEAGSYEQYF; cdr3_nt: TGTGCCAGCAGCGAGGCAGGGTCCTACGAGCAGTACTTC; v_call: TRBV6-5; j_call: TRBJ2-7; clone_size: -; d_call: -
cdr3_aa: CASSQSSVSTYEQYF; cdr3_nt: TGCGCCAGCAGCCAATCCTCGGTTTCAACCTACGAGCAGTACTTC; v_call: TRBV4-3; j_call: TRBJ2-7; clone_size: -; d_call: -
cdr3_aa: CASSLPRTGDGELFF; cdr3_nt: TGTGCCAGCAGCTTACCTCGGACAGGGGACGGGGAGCTGTTTTTT; v_call: TRBV7-3; j_call: TRBJ2-2; clone_size: -; d_call: TRBD1
cdr3_aa: CASRPSGLAYEQYF; cdr3_nt: TGTGCCAGCAGACCATCAGGGCTGGCCTACGAGCAGTACTTC; v_call: TRBV5-4; j_call: TRBJ2-7; clone_size: -; d_call: -
cdr3_aa: CASSPGYSGNTIYF; cdr3_nt: TGTGCCAGCTCACCAGGGTATTCTGGAAACACCATATATTTT; v_call: TRBV18; j_call: TRBJ1-3; clone_size: -; d_call: -
cdr3_aa: CASSSPWDYEQYF; cdr3_nt: TGTGCCAGCAGCTCCCCTTGGGACTACGAGCAGTACTTC; v_call: TRBV5-6; j_call: TRBJ2-7; clone_size: -; d_call: -
cdr3_aa: CASSARDSNTEAFF; cdr3_nt: TGTGCCAGCAGCGCCCGGGACAGCAACACTGAAGCTTTCTTT; v_call: TRBV9; j_call: TRBJ1-1; clone_size: -; d_call: TRBD1
cdr3_aa: CAWMKGSPLHF; cdr3_nt: TGTGCCTGGATGAAAGGGTCACCCCTCCACTTT; v_call: TRBV30; j_call: TRBJ1-6; clone_size: -; d_call: -
cdr3_aa: CASSGGLAASYEQYF; cdr3_nt: TGTGCCAGCAGTGGGGGACTAGCGGCCTCCTACGAGCAGTACTTC; v_call: TRBV6-1; j_call: TRBJ2-7; clone_size: -; d_call: TRBD2
cdr3_aa: CASSYLMQGAGGYTF; cdr3_nt: TGTGCCAGCAGTTACTTAATGCAGGGGGCGGGAGGCTACACCTTC; v_call: TRBV6-5; j_call: TRBJ1-2; clone_size: -; d_call: TRBD1